This T cell receptor (beta chain) appears in the sequencing data of a study of identical twins. A few counts support this clonotype. Its antigen remains unknown. Whole-study findings and limits: Beta out-of-frame sequences showed weaker excess sharing between twins. Models, which agreed with sharing between unrelated individuals, nonetheless underestimated the out-of-frame TCR alpha sharing seen in monozygotic twins.

The CDR3 is 15 amino acids. V was clipped by 4 bases and J by 6 bases, with 17 bases between them. Germline V lookup: CDR1 SGHRS, CDR2 YFSETQ. TCRdb ran MiXCR on the 5' RACE reads and lists one entry per CDR3 protein. The table includes around 370,000 distinct CDR3 sequences, roughly 10% detected once. This chain links TRBV5-1 with TRBJ2-1; no firm D call. The specimen was naive T cells sorted from blood. The sequence came from a woman aged 50 to 60 in good health. CDR3 residues: CASSTGPPPANEQFF. Here the CDR3 DNA reads TGCGCCAGCAGCACCGGACCGCCTCCGGCCAATGAGCAGTTCTTC.